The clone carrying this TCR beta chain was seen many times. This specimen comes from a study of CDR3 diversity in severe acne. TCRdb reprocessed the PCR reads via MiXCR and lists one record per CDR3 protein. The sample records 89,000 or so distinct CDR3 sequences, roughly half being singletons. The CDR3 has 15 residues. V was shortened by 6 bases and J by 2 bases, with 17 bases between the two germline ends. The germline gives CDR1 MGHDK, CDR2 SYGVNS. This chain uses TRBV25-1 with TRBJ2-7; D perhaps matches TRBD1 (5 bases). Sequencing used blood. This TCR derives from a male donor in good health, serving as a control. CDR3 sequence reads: CASSLGAGPTYEQYF. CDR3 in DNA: TGTGCCAGCAGCCTAGGGGCAGGCCCTACCTACGAGCAGTACTTC.